This paragraph covers one T cell receptor (beta chain) sequence. Its target is unknown. The germline CDR1 and CDR2 sequences are MNHEY and SVGAGI. The CDR3 loop spans 14 amino acids. J was trimmed by 5 bases and V by 7 bases; bases with no gene match: 8. This entry belongs to a study of T cell responses to AZD1222 COVID-19 vaccine. Findings and limits, study-wide: Baseline antibody screening turned up just six or seven seropositive AZD1222 recipients. Donors, mostly white British, included more females; clonal diversity was possibly underestimated. Repertoires were obtained only post-peak T cell response.

This table comes from immunoSEQ multiplex PCR, and its TCRdb copy is limited to in-frame clones, with some not included. This table holds some 170,000 clones, over 85% found once. This TCR came from an adult in good health. V is TRBV6-5 and J is TRBJ2-5; 9 positions agree with TRBD1. The material was peripheral blood, obtained on day 0 of AZD1222 vaccination. The CDR3 region has the DNA TGTGCCAGCAAGGGACAGGGCGAGGGCGAGACCCAGTACTTC. Translation: CASKGQGEGETQYF.